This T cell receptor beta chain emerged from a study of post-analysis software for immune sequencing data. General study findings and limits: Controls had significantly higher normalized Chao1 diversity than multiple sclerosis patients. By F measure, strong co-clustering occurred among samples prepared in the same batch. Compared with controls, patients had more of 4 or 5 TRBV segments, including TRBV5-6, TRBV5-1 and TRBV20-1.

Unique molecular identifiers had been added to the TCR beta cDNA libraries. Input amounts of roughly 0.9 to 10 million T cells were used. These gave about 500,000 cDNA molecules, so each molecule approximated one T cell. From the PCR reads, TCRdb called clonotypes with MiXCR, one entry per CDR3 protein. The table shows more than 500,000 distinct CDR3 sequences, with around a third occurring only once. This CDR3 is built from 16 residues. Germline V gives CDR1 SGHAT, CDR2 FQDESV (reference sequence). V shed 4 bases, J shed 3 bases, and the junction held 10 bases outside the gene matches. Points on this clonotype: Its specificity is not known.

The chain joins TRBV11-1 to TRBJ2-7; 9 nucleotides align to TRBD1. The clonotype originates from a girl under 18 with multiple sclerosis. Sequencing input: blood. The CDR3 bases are TGTGCCAGCAGCTCCGGCTCCGGGGACAGGGACTACGAGCAGTACTTC. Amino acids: CASSSGSGDRDYEQYF.